The next 8 T cell receptor beta chains were all read from a single sample in a study of Ad26.COV2.S vaccination and SARS-CoV-2 variants (dated by TCRdb to the early 2020s). What this sample's treatment or condition label stands for: approximately 18 received Ad26.COV2.S at low or high dose, single or two shots; about 5 received placebo; per-sample allocation not given. Repertoires of vaccine and placebo recipients were sequenced from samples collected on day 63 after the first injection. Libraries were constructed by the immunoSEQ multiplex PCR assay. TCRdb re-hosts the immuneACCESS table, in-frame sequences only. Its copies lack some clones; in the studies checked, an unresolved V gene accounts for under half of them, and the cause for the rest is not known. The sample profile shows about 480,000 clones; 87% of them were found once. The ten largest account for around 13% of the sample. The sample was peripheral blood, taken in a trial of Ad26.COV2.S vaccine versus placebo. All receptors come from a person aged 18-60 years who received the Ad26.COV2.S COVID-19 vaccine or a placebo.

This rearrangement joins TRBV4-2 to TRBJ2-3, with TRBD2 matching over 10 bases. Looked up from germline, CDR1 is LGHNA and CDR2 is YNFKEQ. The CDR3 is 18 amino acids. The trim removed 4 bases at V and 4 bases at J, leaving 14 bases unmatched. CDR3 sequence: CASSPTQFIAGGSDTQYF. The CDR3 DNA follows: TGTGCCAGCAGCCCCACCCAATTTATAGCGGGAGGTTCAGATACGCAGTATTTT.

The gene calls are TRBV5-1 and TRBJ2-1, with 8 bases that match TRBD1. The CDR3 has 15 amino acids. The trim removed 0 bases at V and 5 bases at J, leaving 4 bases unmatched. The germline CDR1 and CDR2 sequences are SGHRS and YFSETQ. In DNA, the CDR3 is TGCGCCAGCAGCTTGGAGACAGGGGCACACAATGAGCAGTTCTTC. Translated: CASSLETGAHNEQFF.

The chain recombines TRBV6-6 with TRBJ2-3; the D call may be TRBD1 or TRBD2 (5 bases each). CDR3 length: 15 residues. V was shortened by 2 bases and J by 2 bases, with 11 bases between the two germline ends. The germline gives CDR1 MNHNY, CDR2 SVGAGI (reference sequence). The CDR3 sequence: CASSYGGTLTDTQYF. CDR3 DNA: TGTGCCAGCAGTTACGGGGGAACCCTCACAGATACGCAGTATTTT.

The J gene is TRBJ2-7, the V gene TRBV12-3 or TRBV12-4, with D hard to call. V gave up 3 bases and J gave up 1 base, with 7 bases separating them. This CDR3 has 13 residues. The CDR3 loop is CASSLAVSYEQYF. The CDR3 DNA is TGTGCCAGCAGTTTGGCGGTATCCTACGAGCAGTACTTC.

This chain connects TRBV19 to TRBJ2-7, with 10 nucleotides matching TRBD1. With V trimmed by 5 bases and J by 6 bases, 10 bases remained unmatched. CDR1 is LNHDA, CDR2 SQIVND, per germline (reference sequence). The CDR3 sequence is 15 residues long. The CDR3: CASSPTGTGVGEQYF. The DNA for the CDR3 is TGTGCCAGTAGTCCAACCGGGACAGGGGTTGGCGAGCAGTACTTC.

The J gene is TRBJ2-7, the V gene TRBV29-1; no clear D gene. CDR3 length: 12 residues. V lost 6 bases and J 9 bases, leaving 18 bases between the germline ends. Germline CDR1 SQVTM, CDR2 ANQGSEA. CDR3 sequence: CSVRTSITGQYF. Written as DNA, the CDR3 is TGCAGCGTCCGCACCTCTATAACCGGGCAGTACTTC.

To note about this clone: Other DNA sequences in this sample translate to the same CDR3. CDR3 amino acids: CASRGGPEAFF. The CDR3 DNA sequence: TGTGCCAGCAGAGGGGGGCCTGAAGCTTTCTTT. The chain joins TRBV28 to TRBJ1-1, with a weak D call TRBD1 (6 bases). V lost 6 bases and J 6 bases, leaving 8 bases between the germline ends. There are 11 residues in the CDR3. Germline V gene sequence: CDR1 MDHEN, CDR2 SYDVKM.

The V call is TRBV6-5, the J call TRBJ1-1; D gene ambiguous. Germline loops: CDR1 MNHEY, CDR2 SVGAGI. Trimming left V 5 bases short and J 0 bases short, with 4 bases between. The CDR3 runs to 12 residues. The CDR3 loop is CASSRVNTEAFF. Here the CDR3 DNA reads TGTGCCAGCAGTCGAGTGAACACTGAAGCTTTCTTT.